A selection of T cell receptor beta chains follows, all from one sample in a study of CD8 T cells in ankylosing spondylitis. TCRdb ran MiXCR on the 5' RACE reads and lists one entry per CDR3 protein. The sample contains about 240,000 distinct CDR3 sequences, less than 10% of which appear only once. The material sequenced was blood, either unsorted or a sorted T cell fraction (not recorded which). The receptors come from a male donor with ankylosing spondylitis or in good health (not recorded which). CDR3s include the opening cysteine and the closing phenylalanine or tryptophan. The D gene is left open where the match is weak. Only part of the rows carry a size: once, few, many, or a class if the clone is expanded.

size | D | J | V | CDR3 | DNA
many | - | TRBJ1-5 | TRBV28 | CASSLVGAMKIQPQHF | TGTGCCAGCAGTTTAGTGGGGGCGATGAAAATACAGCCCCAGCATTTT
many | TRBD2 | TRBJ2-7 | TRBV7-9 | CASSPGLAVRSSYEQYF | TGTGCCAGCAGCCCGGGACTAGCGGTAAGAAGCTCCTACGAGCAGTACTTC
many | TRBD1 | TRBJ2-3 | TRBV20-1 | CSAASGGSTDTQYF | TGCAGTGCCGCCTCAGGGGGATCCACAGATACGCAGTATTTT
many | TRBD1 | TRBJ2-3 | TRBV28 | CASSIQRQGPDTQYF | TGTGCCAGCAGTATCCAGAGACAGGGCCCAGATACGCAGTATTTT
- | - | TRBJ2-7 | TRBV2 | CASNAGAYEQYF | TGTGCCAGCAATGCAGGGGCCTACGAGCAGTACTTC
many | - | TRBJ1-5 | TRBV20-1 | CSARVPSINQPQHF | TGCAGTGCTAGAGTACCGTCAATCAATCAGCCCCAGCATTTT
many | - | TRBJ2-1 | TRBV29-1 | CSMARTPYNEQFF | TGCAGCATGGCCCGAACCCCTTACAATGAGCAGTTCTTC
many | - | TRBJ2-7 | TRBV6-5 | CASSYSRGHNDEQYF | TGTGCCAGCAGTTACTCGCGGGGACACAATGACGAGCAGTACTTC
- | TRBD2 | TRBJ2-1 | TRBV7-2 | CASSPIAGGPGDEQFF | TGTGCCAGCAGCCCGATAGCGGGAGGGCCTGGAGATGAGCAGTTCTTC
many | TRBD1 | TRBJ1-3 | TRBV7-2 | CASSLGTVTGNTIYF | TGTGCCAGCAGCTTGGGGACAGTTACTGGAAACACCATATATTTT
many | - | TRBJ2-3 | TRBV7-9 | CASSLVIDTQYF | TGTGCCAGCAGCTTAGTGATAGATACGCAGTATTTT
many | TRBD1 | TRBJ1-2 | TRBV19 | CASSMAPDRDRFSNGYTF | TGTGCCAGTAGTATGGCCCCGGACAGGGATCGGTTTTCCAATGGCTACACCTTC
many | - | TRBJ2-7 | TRBV20-1 | CSARRDSSYEQYF | TGCAGTGCTAGAAGGGATAGCTCCTACGAGCAGTACTTC
- | TRBD2 | TRBJ2-3 | TRBV5-6 | CARGRGGPSDTQYF | TGTGCCAGGGGCCGCGGGGGGCCCTCAGATACGCAGTATTTT
many | TRBD2 | TRBJ2-1 | TRBV24-1 | CATSDGLAGSNEQFF | TGTGCCACCAGTGATGGACTAGCGGGAAGCAATGAGCAGTTCTTC
many | - | TRBJ1-5 | TRBV4-3 | CASSQEDGYQPQHF | TGCGCCAGCAGCCAGGAAGACGGTTATCAGCCCCAGCATTTT
many | TRBD1 | TRBJ2-1 | TRBV5-1 | CASSLGQAYNEQFF | TGCGCCAGCAGCTTAGGACAGGCCTACAATGAGCAGTTCTTC
many | - | TRBJ2-3 | TRBV2 | CASSDEEGWADTDTQYF | TGTGCCAGCAGTGACGAAGAGGGGTGGGCAGACACAGATACGCAGTATTTT
many | - | TRBJ2-4 | TRBV5-1 | CASSLVAGSAKNIQYF | TGCGCCAGCAGCTTGGTTGCGGGCTCAGCCAAAAACATTCAGTACTTC
many | - | TRBJ2-7 | TRBV28 | CASRESFDSLYEQYF | TGTGCCAGCAGGGAGTCTTTCGACAGCCTTTACGAGCAGTACTTC
- | - | TRBJ1-4 | TRBV7-9 | CASSLSSRGLNEKLFF | TGTGCCAGCAGCTTATCTTCGCGAGGCCTTAATGAAAAACTGTTTTTT
- | TRBD1 | TRBJ1-4 | TRBV5-1 | CASSSQGAREKLFF | TGCGCCAGCAGCTCCCAGGGGGCGCGTGAAAAACTGTTTTTT
many | TRBD1 | TRBJ2-3 | TRBV20-1 | CSASGTGKVDTQYF | TGCAGTGCTAGCGGGACAGGGAAGGTAGATACGCAGTATTTT
- | TRBD1 | TRBJ2-1 | TRBV19 | CASSGTGQGNNEQFF | TGTGCCAGTAGTGGGACGGGACAGGGCAACAATGAGCAGTTCTTC
many | TRBD2 | TRBJ2-7 | TRBV7-9 | CASSPNRAGFSYEQYF | TGTGCCAGCAGCCCGAATCGAGCGGGATTTTCCTACGAGCAGTACTTC
many | TRBD2 | TRBJ2-1 | TRBV19 | CASSIGGGLAGDWPEQFF | TGTGCCAGTAGTATAGGAGGGGGCCTAGCGGGAGACTGGCCTGAGCAGTTCTTC
few | - | TRBJ2-7 | TRBV7-9 | CASSLAPGISYEQYF | TGTGCCAGCAGCTTAGCGCCGGGGATTTCCTACGAGCAGTACTTC
few | - | TRBJ1-1 | TRBV9 | CASSGGHGNTEAFF | TGTGCCAGCAGCGGGGGTCACGGGAACACTGAAGCTTTCTTT
few | - | TRBJ2-2 | TRBV7-2 | CASSSVRGATGELFF | TGTGCCAGCAGCTCCGTTAGGGGCGCGACCGGGGAGCTGTTTTTT
- | TRBD2 | TRBJ2-1 | TRBV29-1 | CSVGAGESDEQFF | TGCAGCGTTGGAGCGGGAGAAAGCGATGAGCAGTTCTTC
many | - | TRBJ1-1 | TRBV7-2 | CASSSGTGGTEAFF | TGTGCCAGCAGCTCGGGGACGGGAGGTACTGAAGCTTTCTTT
many | - | TRBJ2-5 | TRBV20-1 | CSARDPKGGHGGQYF | TGCAGTGCTAGAGATCCAAAGGGTGGGCATGGTGGCCAGTACTTC
- | TRBD1 | TRBJ2-7 | TRBV18 | CASSITGASMTYEQYF | TGTGCCAGCTCAATAACAGGGGCGTCAATGACCTACGAGCAGTACTTC
many | - | TRBJ1-5 | TRBV19 | CASSIASGNQPQHF | TGTGCCAGTAGTATAGCGTCAGGGAATCAGCCCCAGCATTTT
many | - | TRBJ1-4 | TRBV7-8 | CASSLDPSGGEKLFF | TGTGCCAGCAGCTTAGATCCCTCCGGCGGTGAAAAACTGTTTTTT
- | TRBD1 | TRBJ2-7 | TRBV20-1 | CSARDLPLTGGLSHDEQYF | TGCAGTGCTAGAGATTTGCCCCTGACAGGGGGTCTGAGTCACGACGAGCAGTACTTC
many | - | TRBJ1-4 | TRBV15 | CATSRDGNVVGEKLFF | TGTGCCACCAGCAGAGATGGGAACGTGGTTGGTGAAAAACTGTTTTTT
many | - | TRBJ2-3 | TRBV4-1 | CASSQGREPGTDTQYF | TGCGCCAGCAGCCAAGGACGGGAGCCGGGCACAGATACGCAGTATTTT
many | - | TRBJ2-7 | TRBV5-6 | CASSFSNYRGPYEQYF | TGTGCCAGCAGCTTCTCCAACTACCGGGGCCCTTACGAGCAGTACTTC
many | TRBD2 | TRBJ2-1 | TRBV5-1 | CASSSTGTRGYNEQFF | TGCGCCAGCAGCTCCACCGGGACTAGGGGCTACAATGAGCAGTTCTTC
many | TRBD1 | TRBJ1-2 | TRBV11-2 | CASSLVRGQRNYGYTF | TGTGCCAGCAGCTTAGTCAGGGGGCAACGTAACTATGGCTACACCTTC
many | TRBD2 | TRBJ2-5 | TRBV9 | CASSGPGLATAQYF | TGTGCCAGCAGCGGACCGGGACTAGCTACGGCCCAGTACTTC
many | TRBD2 | TRBJ2-3 | TRBV20-1 | CSARGGQGLAGGGTQYF | TGCAGTGCTAGAGGCGGACAGGGACTAGCGGGAGGAGGTACGCAGTATTTT
many | - | TRBJ2-7 | TRBV20-1 | CSAREGLTTYEQYF | TGCAGTGCTAGAGAGGGTCTTACTACCTACGAGCAGTACTTC
- | TRBD2 | TRBJ2-1 | TRBV7-3 | CASSPPRLAGVTSGSNEQFF | TGTGCCAGCAGCCCCCCCCGCCTAGCGGGAGTGACATCGGGGAGCAATGAGCAGTTCTTC
many | TRBD2 | TRBJ2-1 | TRBV20-1 | CSAMTTSGRGNEQFF | TGCAGTGCTATGACGACTAGCGGGAGGGGGAATGAGCAGTTCTTC
few | - | TRBJ1-2 | TRBV4-3 | CASSQDRGRGYGYTF | TGCGCCAGCAGCCAAGATCGGGGAAGGGGCTATGGCTACACCTTC
many | - | TRBJ2-5 | TRBV3-1 | CASSQDLVAETQYF | TGTGCCAGCAGCCAAGATTTAGTTGCAGAGACCCAGTACTTC
many | TRBD1 | TRBJ2-1 | TRBV9 | CASNPMGQNYNEQFF | TGTGCCAGCAACCCGATGGGACAGAATTACAATGAGCAGTTCTTC
many | - | TRBJ1-2 | TRBV29-1 | CSVGEGYGYTF | TGCAGCGTTGGCGAGGGCTATGGCTACACCTTC
many | TRBD2 | TRBJ2-2 | TRBV19 | CASSSGLAGATGELFF | TGTGCCAGTAGTTCGGGACTAGCGGGAGCCACCGGGGAGCTGTTTTTT
once | - | TRBJ1-2 | TRBV3-1 | CASSHDGGYTF | TGTGCCAGCAGCCACGATGGAGGCTACACCTTC
many | TRBD2 | TRBJ2-2 | TRBV6-1 | CASSSGGLNTGELFF | TGTGCCAGCAGTAGCGGGGGCCTCAACACCGGGGAGCTGTTTTTT
many | TRBD1 | TRBJ1-2 | TRBV5-6 | CASSWGQGEGGYTF | TGTGCCAGCAGCTGGGGACAGGGGGAAGGAGGCTACACCTTC
many | - | TRBJ2-3 | TRBV20-1 | CSARGEYTQYF | TGCAGTGCTAGGGGGGAATATACGCAGTATTTT
- | - | TRBJ2-2 | TRBV7-7 | CASSLAGQETGELFF | TGTGCTAGCAGCTTAGCGGGACAGGAAACCGGGGAGCTGTTTTTT
many | TRBD1 | TRBJ2-7 | TRBV7-8 | CASILDRGPYEQYF | TGTGCCAGCATCCTTGACAGGGGGCCCTACGAGCAGTACTTC
many | - | TRBJ2-2 | TRBV15 | CATSRERGRAGELFF | TGTGCCACCAGCAGAGAGAGGGGGAGGGCCGGGGAGCTGTTTTTT
- | - | TRBJ1-1 | TRBV5-5 | CASSLQSANTEAFF | TGTGCCAGCAGCTTGCAGTCAGCGAACACTGAAGCTTTCTTT